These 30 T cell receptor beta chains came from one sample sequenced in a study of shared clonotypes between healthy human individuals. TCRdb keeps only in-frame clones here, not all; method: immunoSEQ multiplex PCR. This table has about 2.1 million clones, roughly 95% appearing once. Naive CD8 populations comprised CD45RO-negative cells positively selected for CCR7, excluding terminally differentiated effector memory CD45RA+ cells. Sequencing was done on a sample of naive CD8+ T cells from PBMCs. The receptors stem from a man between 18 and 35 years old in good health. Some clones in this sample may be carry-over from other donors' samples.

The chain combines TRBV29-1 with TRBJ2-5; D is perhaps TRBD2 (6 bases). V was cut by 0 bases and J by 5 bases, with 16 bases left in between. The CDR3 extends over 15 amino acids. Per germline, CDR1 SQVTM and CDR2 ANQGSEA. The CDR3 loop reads CSVEDAREREETQYF. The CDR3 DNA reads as TGCAGCGTTGAAGACGCCCGGGAGCGTGAGGAGACCCAGTACTTC. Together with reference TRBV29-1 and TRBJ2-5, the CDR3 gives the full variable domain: SAVISQKPSRDICQRGTSLTIQCQVDSQVTMMFWYRQQPGQSLTLIATANQGSEATYESGFVIDKFPISRPNLTFSTLTVSNMSPEDSSIYLCSVEDAREREETQYFGPGTRLLVL.

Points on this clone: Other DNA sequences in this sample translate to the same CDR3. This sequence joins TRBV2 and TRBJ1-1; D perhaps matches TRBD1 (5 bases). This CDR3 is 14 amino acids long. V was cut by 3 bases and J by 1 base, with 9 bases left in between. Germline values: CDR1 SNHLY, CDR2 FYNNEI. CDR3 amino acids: CASSDPRENTEAFF. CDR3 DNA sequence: TGTGCCAGCAGTGACCCCAGGGAGAACACTGAAGCTTTCTTT.

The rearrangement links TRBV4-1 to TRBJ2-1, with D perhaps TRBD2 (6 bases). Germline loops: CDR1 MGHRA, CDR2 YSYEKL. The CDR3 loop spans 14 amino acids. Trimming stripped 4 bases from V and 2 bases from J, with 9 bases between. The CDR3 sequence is CASSLAEAYNEQFF. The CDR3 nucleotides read TGCGCCAGCAGCCTAGCGGAGGCCTACAATGAGCAGTTCTTC.

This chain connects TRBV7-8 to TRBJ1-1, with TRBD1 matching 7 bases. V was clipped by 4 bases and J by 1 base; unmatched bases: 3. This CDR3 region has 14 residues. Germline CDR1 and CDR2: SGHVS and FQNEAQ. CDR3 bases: TGTGCCAGCAGCTCAGGGACAGCGAACACTGAAGCTTTCTTT. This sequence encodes CASSSGTANTEAFF.

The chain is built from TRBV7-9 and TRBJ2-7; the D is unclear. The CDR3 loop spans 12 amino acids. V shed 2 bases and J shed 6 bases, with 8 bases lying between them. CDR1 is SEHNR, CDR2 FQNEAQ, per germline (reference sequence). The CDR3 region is CASSLRVFEQYF. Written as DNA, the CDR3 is TGTGCCAGCAGCTTAAGGGTCTTCGAGCAGTACTTC.

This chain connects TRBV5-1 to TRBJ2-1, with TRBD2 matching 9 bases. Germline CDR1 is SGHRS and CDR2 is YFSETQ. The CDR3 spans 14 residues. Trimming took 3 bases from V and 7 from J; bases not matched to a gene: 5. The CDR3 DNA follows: TGCGCCAGCAGCTCGACTAGCGGAGATAATGAGCAGTTCTTC. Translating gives CASSSTSGDNEQFF.

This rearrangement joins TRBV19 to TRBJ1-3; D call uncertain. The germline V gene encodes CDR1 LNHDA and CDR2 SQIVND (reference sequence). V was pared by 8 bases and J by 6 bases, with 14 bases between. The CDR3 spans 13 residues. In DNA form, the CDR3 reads TGTGCCAGTGGTGTCCCCAACGAAAACACCATATATTTT. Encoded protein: CASGVPNENTIYF.

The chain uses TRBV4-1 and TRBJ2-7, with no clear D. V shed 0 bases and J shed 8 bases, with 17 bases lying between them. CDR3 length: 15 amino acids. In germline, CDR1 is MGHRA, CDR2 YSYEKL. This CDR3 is CASSQDVRQARQQYF. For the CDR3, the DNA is TGCGCCAGCAGCCAAGATGTTAGGCAGGCGCGCCAGCAGTACTTC.

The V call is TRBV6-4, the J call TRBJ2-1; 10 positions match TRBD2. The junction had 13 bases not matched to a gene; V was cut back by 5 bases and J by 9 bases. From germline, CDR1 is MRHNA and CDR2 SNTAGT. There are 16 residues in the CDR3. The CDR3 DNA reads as TGTGCCAGCAGTTACAGCGGGAGGGCCGTTTTTAGTGAGCAGTTCTTC. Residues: CASSYSGRAVFSEQFF.

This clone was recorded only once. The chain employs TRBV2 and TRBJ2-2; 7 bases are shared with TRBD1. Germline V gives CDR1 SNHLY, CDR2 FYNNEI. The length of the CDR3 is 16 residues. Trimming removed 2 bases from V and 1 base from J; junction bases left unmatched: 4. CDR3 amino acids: CASSERGLLNTGELFF. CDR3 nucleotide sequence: TGTGCCAGCAGTGAAAGGGGGCTCCTGAACACCGGGGAGCTGTTTTTT.

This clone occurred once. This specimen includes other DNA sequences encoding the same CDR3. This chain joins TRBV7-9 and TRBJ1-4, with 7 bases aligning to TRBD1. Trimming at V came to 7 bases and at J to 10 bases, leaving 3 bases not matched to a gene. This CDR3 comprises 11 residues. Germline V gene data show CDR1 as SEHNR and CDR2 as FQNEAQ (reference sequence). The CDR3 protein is CASTPGGKLFF. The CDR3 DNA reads TGTGCCAGCACCCCAGGGGGAAAACTGTTTTTT. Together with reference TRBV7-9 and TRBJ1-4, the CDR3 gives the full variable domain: DTGVSQNPRHKITKRGQNVTFRCDPISEHNRLYWYRQTLGQGPEFLTYFQNEAQLEKSRLLSDRFSAERPKGSFSTLEIQRTEQGDSAMYLCASTPGGKLFFGSGTQLSVL.

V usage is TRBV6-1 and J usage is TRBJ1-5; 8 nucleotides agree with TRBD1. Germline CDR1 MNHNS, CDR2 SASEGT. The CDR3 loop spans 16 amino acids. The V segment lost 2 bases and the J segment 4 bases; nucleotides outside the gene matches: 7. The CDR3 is CASSELRQGQNQPQHF. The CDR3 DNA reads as TGTGCCAGCAGTGAACTCAGACAGGGGCAGAATCAGCCCCAGCATTTT.

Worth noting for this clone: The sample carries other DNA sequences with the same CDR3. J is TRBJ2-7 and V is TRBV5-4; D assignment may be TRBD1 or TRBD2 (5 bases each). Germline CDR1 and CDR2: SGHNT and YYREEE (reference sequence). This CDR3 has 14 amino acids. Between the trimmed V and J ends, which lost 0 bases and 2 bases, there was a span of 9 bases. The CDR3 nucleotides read TGTGCCAGCAGCTTGGAGAGGGGACCCTACGAGCAGTACTTC. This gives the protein CASSLERGPYEQYF.

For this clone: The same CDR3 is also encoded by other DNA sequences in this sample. For the CDR3, the DNA is TGTGCCAGCAGCTTAGCGGCAGGGGGCTCCTACGAGCAGTACTTC. This gives the protein CASSLAAGGSYEQYF. This chain uses TRBV7-6 with TRBJ2-7; 7 bases are a match to TRBD1. Germline CDR1 is SGHVS and CDR2 is FNYEAQ. This CDR3 region has 15 residues. Trimming took 0 bases from V and 0 from J; bases not matched to a gene: 2.

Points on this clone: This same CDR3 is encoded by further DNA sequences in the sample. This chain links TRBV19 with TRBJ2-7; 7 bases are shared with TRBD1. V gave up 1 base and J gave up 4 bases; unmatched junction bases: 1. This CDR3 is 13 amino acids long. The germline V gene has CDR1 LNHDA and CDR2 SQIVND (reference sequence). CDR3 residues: CASSIGDSYEQYF. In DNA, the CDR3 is TGTGCCAGTAGTATAGGGGACAGTTACGAGCAGTACTTC.

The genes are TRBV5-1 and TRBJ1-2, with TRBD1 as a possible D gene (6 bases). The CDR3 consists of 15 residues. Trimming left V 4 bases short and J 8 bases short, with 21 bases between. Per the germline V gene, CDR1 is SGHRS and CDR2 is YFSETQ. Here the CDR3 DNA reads TGCGCCAGCAGCCGCTTCGACAGGAACATTAAAGGCTACACCTTC. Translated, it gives CASSRFDRNIKGYTF.

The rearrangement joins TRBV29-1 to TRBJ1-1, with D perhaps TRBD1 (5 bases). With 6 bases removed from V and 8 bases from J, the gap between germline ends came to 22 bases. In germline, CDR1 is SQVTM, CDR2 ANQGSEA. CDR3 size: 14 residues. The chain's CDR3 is CSVETGVRESEAFF. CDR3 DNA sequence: TGCAGCGTGGAGACGGGGGTCAGGGAGTCGGAAGCTTTCTTT.

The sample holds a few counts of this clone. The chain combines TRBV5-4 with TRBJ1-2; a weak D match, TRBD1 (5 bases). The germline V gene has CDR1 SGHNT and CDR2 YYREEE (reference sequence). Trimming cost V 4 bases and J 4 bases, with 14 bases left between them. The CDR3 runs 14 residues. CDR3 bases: TGTGCCAGCAGCCCTAAAGAGGGGCCCTATGGCTACACCTTC. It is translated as CASSPKEGPYGYTF.

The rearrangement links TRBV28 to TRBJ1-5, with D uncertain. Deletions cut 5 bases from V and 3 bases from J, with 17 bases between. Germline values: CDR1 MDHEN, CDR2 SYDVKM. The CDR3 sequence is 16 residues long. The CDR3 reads CASSIRVLADNQPQHF. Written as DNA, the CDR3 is TGTGCCAGCAGTATAAGGGTATTGGCAGACAATCAGCCCCAGCATTTT.

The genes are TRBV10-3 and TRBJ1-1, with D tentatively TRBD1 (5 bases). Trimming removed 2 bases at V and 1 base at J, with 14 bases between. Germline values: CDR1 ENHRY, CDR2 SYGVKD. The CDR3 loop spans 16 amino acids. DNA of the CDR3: TGTGCCATCAGTGAGATCCTTCTGGGACCGAACACTGAAGCTTTCTTT. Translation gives CAISEILLGPNTEAFF.

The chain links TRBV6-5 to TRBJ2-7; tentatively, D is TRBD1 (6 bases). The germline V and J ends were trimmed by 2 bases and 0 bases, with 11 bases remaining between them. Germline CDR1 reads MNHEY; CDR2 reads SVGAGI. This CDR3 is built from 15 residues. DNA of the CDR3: TGTGCCAGCAGTTACGACGGGGACAACTCCTACGAGCAGTACTTC. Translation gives CASSYDGDNSYEQYF.

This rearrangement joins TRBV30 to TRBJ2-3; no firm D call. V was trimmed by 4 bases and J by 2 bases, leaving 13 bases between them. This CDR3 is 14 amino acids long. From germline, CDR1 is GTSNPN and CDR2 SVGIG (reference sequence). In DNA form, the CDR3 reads TGTGCCTGGAACGTGGGTAGTTCCACAGATACGCAGTATTTT. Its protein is CAWNVGSSTDTQYF. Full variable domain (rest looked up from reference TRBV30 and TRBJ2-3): SQTIHQWPATLVQPVGSPLSLECTVEGTSNPNLYWYRQAAGRGLQLLFYSVGIGQISSEVPQNLSASRPQDRQFILSSKKLLLSDSGFYLCAWNVGSSTDTQYFGPGTRLTVL.

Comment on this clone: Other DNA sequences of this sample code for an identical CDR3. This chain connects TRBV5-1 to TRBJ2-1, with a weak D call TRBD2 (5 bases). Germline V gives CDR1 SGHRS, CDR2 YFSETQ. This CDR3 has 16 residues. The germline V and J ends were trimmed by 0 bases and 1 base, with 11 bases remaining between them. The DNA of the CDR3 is TGCGCCAGCAGCTTGGAGGGAAGAGGGTCCTACAATGAGCAGTTCTTC. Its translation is CASSLEGRGSYNEQFF.

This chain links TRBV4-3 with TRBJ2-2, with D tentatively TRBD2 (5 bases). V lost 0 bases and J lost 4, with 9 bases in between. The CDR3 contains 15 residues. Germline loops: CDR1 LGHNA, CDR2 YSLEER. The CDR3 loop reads CASSQERVGTGELFF. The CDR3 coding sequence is TGCGCCAGCAGCCAAGAGAGGGTGGGCACCGGGGAGCTGTTTTTT.

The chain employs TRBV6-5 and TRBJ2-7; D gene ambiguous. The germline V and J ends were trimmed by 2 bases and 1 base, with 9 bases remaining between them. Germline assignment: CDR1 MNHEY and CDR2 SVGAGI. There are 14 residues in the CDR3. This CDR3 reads CASSYARASYEQYF. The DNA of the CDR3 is TGTGCCAGCAGTTACGCTAGGGCTTCCTACGAGCAGTACTTC.

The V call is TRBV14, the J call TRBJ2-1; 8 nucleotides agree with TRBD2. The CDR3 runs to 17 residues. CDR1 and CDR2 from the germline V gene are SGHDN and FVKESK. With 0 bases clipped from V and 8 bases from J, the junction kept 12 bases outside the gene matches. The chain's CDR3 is CASSQDNLRGRFDEQFF. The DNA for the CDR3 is TGTGCCAGCAGCCAAGATAATTTACGCGGGAGGTTCGATGAGCAGTTCTTC.

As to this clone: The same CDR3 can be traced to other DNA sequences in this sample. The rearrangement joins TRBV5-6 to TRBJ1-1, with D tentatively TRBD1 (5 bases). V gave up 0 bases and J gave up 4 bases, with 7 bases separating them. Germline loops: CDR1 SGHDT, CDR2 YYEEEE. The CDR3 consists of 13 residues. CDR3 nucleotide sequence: TGTGCCAGCAGCTTGGCGGGGACCACTGAAGCTTTCTTT. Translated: CASSLAGTTEAFF.

This CDR3 reads CASSFSPGEKNTGELFF. Written as DNA, the CDR3 is TGTGCCAGCAGCTTTTCGCCCGGGGAGAAGAACACCGGGGAGCTGTTTTTT. The chain uses TRBV5-8 and TRBJ2-2, with D tentatively TRBD2 (5 bases). This CDR3 has 17 residues. V lost 2 bases to trimming and J lost 1 base, with 15 bases between them. Germline assignment: CDR1 SGHTS and CDR2 YDEGEE.

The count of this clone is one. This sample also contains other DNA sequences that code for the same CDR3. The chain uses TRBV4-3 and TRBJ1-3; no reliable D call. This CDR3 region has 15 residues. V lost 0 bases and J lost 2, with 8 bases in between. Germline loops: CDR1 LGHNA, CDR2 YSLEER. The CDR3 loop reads CASSQDRGTGNTIYF. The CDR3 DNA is TGCGCCAGCAGCCAAGATCGTGGAACTGGAAACACCATATATTTT.

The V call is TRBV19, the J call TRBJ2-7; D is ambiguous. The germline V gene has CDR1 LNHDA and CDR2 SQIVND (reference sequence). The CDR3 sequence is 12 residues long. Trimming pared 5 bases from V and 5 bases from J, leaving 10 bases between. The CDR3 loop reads CASSARLNEQYF. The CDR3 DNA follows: TGTGCCAGTAGTGCCCGACTGAACGAGCAGTACTTC. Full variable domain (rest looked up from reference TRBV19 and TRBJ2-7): DGGITQSPKYLFRKEGQNVTLSCEQNLNHDAMYWYRQDPGQGLRLIYYSQIVNDFQKGDIAEGYSVSREKKESFPLTVTSAQKNPTAFYLCASSARLNEQYFGPGTRLTVT.